This T cell receptor (beta chain) was identified in a study of cytomegalovirus exposure and HLA in healthy donors. The germline V gene encodes CDR1 SGHVS and CDR2 FQNEAQ. The V segment lost 6 bases and the J segment 8 bases; nucleotides outside the gene matches: 17. The CDR3 covers 17 residues. In the PCR, 60 Vbeta and 13 Jbeta primers were used. Original processing notes: There were about 88 million unique TCR beta chains by a later count, and approximately 11 million of them were shared. The repertoire was sequenced with immunoSEQ multiplex PCR; TCRdb's copy has only in-frame clones and lacks some. The V and J calls and clone size come from that table; D and trimming were worked out from the DNA. This sample has under 200,000 clones, with about 75% found just once.

The sequenced sample was PBMCs. The sequence was collected from a woman aged 45-60 years in good health and CMV-seropositive. V gene TRBV7-8 combines with J gene TRBJ1-2, with TRBD1 identical over 11 bases. The CDR3 sequence: CASSVAARDRGVGGYTF. CDR3 nucleotide sequence: TGTGCCAGCAGTGTAGCCGCTCGGGACAGGGGGGTAGGAGGCTACACCTTC.